The T cell receptor beta chain described here comes from a study of Graves' ophthalmopathy and Graves' hyperthyroidism. The CDR3 runs to 14 residues. After removal of 2 bases from V and 8 bases from J, the junction contained 0 bases not matched to a gene. Germline values: CDR1 MRHNA, CDR2 SNTAGT. From RNA, the CDR3 regions of TCR beta chains were amplified and sequenced. First-round RT-PCR employed HTBI primers, with a second-round multiplex PCR after it. MiXCR, applied by TCRdb to the multiplex PCR reads, yields one record per CDR3 protein. The sample records about 24,000 distinct CDR3 sequences, 45% to 60% being singletons.

The genes are TRBV6-4 and TRBJ2-1; 13 nucleotides align to TRBD2. The TCR comes from an adult woman with stable Graves' hyperthyroidism. The sample consisted of peripheral blood. CDR3 sequence: CASSDTSGRDEQFF. CDR3 in DNA: TGTGCCAGCAGTGACACTAGCGGGAGGGATGAGCAGTTCTTC.